The 21 T cell receptor beta chains below all came from one sample that was sequenced in a study of OX40 agonist ivuxolimab in advanced cancers. Library prep was done by the immunoSEQ multiplex PCR assay. TCRdb's version of the immuneACCESS table is confined to in-frame rearrangements and falls short of the full clone set. An unresolved V gene accounts for under half of the shortfall where checked; the remainder is of unknown origin. The sample records more than 45,000 clones, roughly 82% of which are singletons. Over 2% of the sample belongs to the ten largest clones. Here the sequenced sample was CD4+ or CD8+ T cells sorted from blood, taken in a trial of the OX40 agonist ivuxolimab. These receptors were taken from an adult with an advanced solid tumor such as melanoma, head and neck, liver or kidney cancer.

This chain connects TRBV19 to TRBJ1-6; D remains ambiguous. Germline V gene sequence: CDR1 LNHDA, CDR2 SQIVND (reference sequence). CDR3 length: 14 amino acids. Trimming removed 3 bases at V and 8 bases at J, with 11 bases between. The CDR3 protein is CASSIQPPDSPLHF. The CDR3 nucleotides read TGTGCCAGTAGTATCCAACCTCCAGATTCACCCCTCCACTTT.

The chain has TRBV19 and TRBJ2-2, with D possibly being TRBD2 (5 bases). The CDR3 covers 14 residues. Trimming cost V 10 bases and J 9 bases, with 21 bases left between them. Germline V gives CDR1 LNHDA, CDR2 SQIVND (reference sequence). The chain's CDR3 is CATSGPSPRRELFF. The CDR3 nucleotides are TGTGCCACTTCTGGGCCTAGCCCAAGAAGGGAGCTGTTTTTT. The variable domain in full, with the rest retrieved from reference TRBV19 and TRBJ2-2, is DGGITQSPKYLFRKEGQNVTLSCEQNLNHDAMYWYRQDPGQGLRLIYYSQIVNDFQKGDIAEGYSVSREKKESFPLTVTSAQKNPTAFYLCATSGPSPRRELFFGEGSRLTVL.

The count of this clone is one. The rearrangement joins TRBV11-2 to TRBJ2-6; possible D gene TRBD1, 5 bases. Germline V gene lookup returns CDR1 SGHAT and CDR2 FQNNGV. The V and J ends lost 1 base and 7 bases respectively, with 5 bases between them. This CDR3 region has 13 residues. In DNA form, the CDR3 reads TGTGCCAGCAGCTTAGGGACAGCCAACGTCCTGACTTTC. Protein: CASSLGTANVLTF.

V usage is TRBV28 and J usage is TRBJ1-2; D remains unclear. The germline V gene has CDR1 MDHEN and CDR2 SYDVKM. The CDR3 runs to 12 residues. Trimming pared 3 bases from V and 4 bases from J, leaving 6 bases between. This chain's CDR3 is CASSFPTYGYTF. The DNA for the CDR3 is TGTGCCAGCAGTTTCCCCACCTATGGCTACACCTTC.

This sequence joins TRBV5-6 and TRBJ2-2; D is perhaps TRBD1 (6 bases). CDR1 SGHDT and CDR2 YYEEEE come from the germline V gene. The CDR3 covers 13 residues. Between the trimmed V and J ends, which lost 5 bases and 4 bases, there was a span of 9 bases. The CDR3 sequence is CASSLGGTGELFF. In nucleotides, the CDR3 is TGTGCCAGCAGTCTAGGGGGCACCGGGGAGCTGTTTTTT.

The chain uses TRBV10-3 and TRBJ2-7; D unresolved. CDR3 length: 14 amino acids. CDR1 and CDR2 from the germline V gene are ENHRY and SYGVKD. Trimming took 4 bases from V and 2 from J, leaving 12 bases between them. As DNA, the CDR3 is TGTGCCATCAGTGTTGTGGATGTGACCTACGAGCAGTACTTC. Residues: CAISVVDVTYEQYF.

The chain recombines TRBV6-6 with TRBJ1-3; D remains unclear. The CDR3 has 15 residues. V was clipped by 0 bases and J by 2 bases, with 8 bases between them. Germline-derived CDR1 and CDR2 are MNHNY and SVGAGI (reference sequence). CDR3 in DNA: TGTGCCAGCAGTTACTCGGAGCACACTGGAAACACCATATATTTT. Translated: CASSYSEHTGNTIYF.

In nucleotides, the CDR3 is TGTGCCAGCAGCTTAGGGGGGCAGGGGTTCTACGAGCAGTACTTC. As protein: CASSLGGQGFYEQYF. The chain links TRBV11-2 to TRBJ2-7, with D tentatively TRBD1 (6 bases). CDR1 is SGHAT, CDR2 FQNNGV, per germline. Between the trimmed V and J ends, which lost 1 base and 3 bases, there was a span of 13 bases. CDR3 length: 15 amino acids.

The rearrangement joins TRBV19 to TRBJ1-1; D not certain. V was pared by 3 bases and J by 0 bases, with 11 bases between. This CDR3 has 15 residues. CDR1 is LNHDA, CDR2 SQIVND, per germline (reference sequence). CDR3 sequence reads: CASSMGSGVNTEAFF. The CDR3 DNA sequence: TGTGCCAGTAGTATGGGGAGTGGGGTGAACACTGAAGCTTTCTTT.

This clone was observed a handful of times. The chain uses TRBV6-1 and TRBJ1-2, with 8 nucleotides matching TRBD1. Trimming at V came to 11 bases and at J to 6 bases, leaving 14 bases not matched to a gene. Germline CDR1 MNHNS, CDR2 SASEGT. The CDR3 covers 14 residues. CDR3 sequence (DNA): TGTGCCGGCTGCACCCAGGCAGGGGGCGATGGCTACACCTTC. Encoded protein: CAGCTQAGGDGYTF.

This clone was counted between two and nine times. V is TRBV10-3 and J is TRBJ2-5, with 8 bases matching TRBD2. Germline V gene lookup returns CDR1 ENHRY and CDR2 SYGVKD. There are 14 residues in the CDR3. The junction had 11 bases not matched to a gene; V was cut back by 10 bases and J by 4 bases. The CDR3 bases are TGTGCCACGTCGGGGGGGCCGAATATAGAGACCCAGTACTTC. It yields the protein CATSGGPNIETQYF.

The rearrangement joins TRBV20-1 to TRBJ1-1; unclear D gene. The CDR3 sequence is 10 residues long. Germline assignment: CDR1 DFQATT and CDR2 SNEGSKA (reference sequence). V lost 5 bases, J lost 1 base, and 2 bases lay in between. The CDR3 DNA follows: TGCAGTGCTGGGAACACTGAAGCTTTCTTT. Its translation is CSAGNTEAFF.

V usage is TRBV2 and J usage is TRBJ2-1; 15 nucleotides align to TRBD2. Per germline, CDR1 SNHLY and CDR2 FYNNEI. The J segment lost 8 bases and the V segment lost 6 bases, leaving 5 bases of the junction unmatched. The CDR3 is made up of 15 amino acids. CDR3 sequence (DNA): TGTGCCAGCAGCGGACTAGCGGGGGGGAGGGATGAGCAGTTCTTC. This translates into CASSGLAGGRDEQFF.

The chain joins TRBV9 to TRBJ2-7; D gene unclear. The CDR3 contains 14 residues. Trimming pared 3 bases from V and 0 bases from J, leaving 10 bases between. CDR1 is SGDLS, CDR2 YYNGEE, per germline. CDR3 sequence: CASSAVDSSYEQYF. In DNA, the CDR3 is TGTGCCAGCAGCGCCGTTGATAGCTCCTACGAGCAGTACTTC.

The CDR3 reads CASSLNLITGFGAYGYTF. The CDR3 DNA reads as TGTGCCAGCAGTTTAAACCTAATTACGGGTTTCGGGGCATATGGCTACACCTTC. V is TRBV27 and J is TRBJ1-2; D is possibly TRBD1 (5 bases). The length of the CDR3 is 18 residues. V was pared by 2 bases and J by 5 bases, with 24 bases between. Germline V gives CDR1 MNHEY, CDR2 SMNVEV (reference sequence).

V usage is TRBV5-4 and J usage is TRBJ2-2, with 8 bases matching TRBD1. The CDR3 contains 15 residues. V was clipped by 4 bases and J by 4 bases; unmatched bases: 6. Germline values: CDR1 SGHNT, CDR2 YYREEE (reference sequence). The CDR3 DNA follows: TGTGCCAGCAGCACCACAGGGGGAGGCACCGGGGAGCTGTTTTTT. Protein product: CASSTTGGGTGELFF. Together with reference TRBV5-4 and TRBJ2-2, the CDR3 gives the full variable domain: ETGVTQSPTHLIKTRGQQVTLRCSSQSGHNTVSWYQQALGQGPQFIFQYYREEENGRGNFPPRFSGLQFPNYSSELNVNALELDDSALYLCASSTTGGGTGELFFGEGSRLTVL.

The CDR3 protein is CASSIVRSPLHF. The CDR3 nucleotides read TGTGCCAGTAGTATAGTTCGGTCACCCCTCCACTTT. The chain links TRBV19 to TRBJ1-6; D gene uncertain. V was cut by 1 base and J by 10 bases, with 5 bases left in between. CDR1 and CDR2 (germline): LNHDA, SQIVND (reference sequence). This CDR3 is 12 amino acids long.

The chain links TRBV28 to TRBJ1-1; no definite D call. V was trimmed by 6 bases and J by 7 bases, leaving 18 bases between them. Looked up from germline, CDR1 is MDHEN and CDR2 is SYDVKM. The CDR3 length is 14 residues. CDR3 loop: CASSAGDQLGEAFF. As DNA, the CDR3 is TGTGCCAGCAGCGCAGGAGATCAACTTGGTGAAGCTTTCTTT.

This clone was observed a single time. The genes are TRBV19 and TRBJ1-2, with D unresolved. Germline CDR1 reads LNHDA; CDR2 reads SQIVND (reference sequence). The CDR3 totals 13 residues. The ends were cut back, 3 bases at V and 0 bases at J, with 5 bases in the middle. The CDR3 here is CASSIGTNYGYTF. The DNA for the CDR3 is TGTGCCAGTAGTATTGGTACTAACTATGGCTACACCTTC.

The sample holds one count of this clone. The genes are TRBV4-2 and TRBJ2-1, with 7 nucleotides matching TRBD2. The CDR3 consists of 18 residues. Trimming at V came to 4 bases and at J to 2 bases, leaving 14 bases not matched to a gene. Germline lookup yields CDR1 LGHNA and CDR2 YNFKEQ. This CDR3 reads CASSPGWGGAGAYNEQFF. The CDR3, as DNA: TGTGCCAGCAGCCCTGGATGGGGGGGTGCGGGGGCCTACAATGAGCAGTTCTTC.

Concerning this clone itself: The same CDR3 also results from other DNA sequences found in this sample. The chain joins TRBV9 to TRBJ2-1; possibly TRBD1 for D (6 bases). This CDR3 is 15 amino acids long. Germline V gene sequence: CDR1 SGDLS, CDR2 YYNGEE. V lost 0 bases and J 0 bases, leaving 7 bases between the germline ends. The CDR3 loop reads CASSVEGGSYNEQFF. In nucleotides, the CDR3 is TGTGCCAGCAGCGTAGAAGGGGGCTCCTACAATGAGCAGTTCTTC.